Below, 27 T cell receptor beta chains from the same sample are listed, as sequenced in a study of spatial heterogeneity in lung cancer. Time point: sample taken at primary tumor resection. TCRs were sequenced from unsorted whole RNA of tumor, nontumor lung or PBMC. TCRdb itself ran the 5' RACE reads through MiXCR, one entry per CDR3 protein. The table shows 39,000 or so distinct CDR3 sequences, with 6% to 8% occurring only once. The sequencing here drew on PBMCs, taken at surgery. All receptors come from a male donor with early-stage non-small cell lung cancer.

The chain links TRBV25-1 to TRBJ1-1; D gene unclear. The CDR3 runs to 12 residues. The V gene's germline CDR1 is MGHDK and CDR2 SYGVNS. V was pared by 4 bases and J by 3 bases, with 6 bases between. The CDR3 sequence is CASSVVDTEAFF. The CDR3 bases are TGTGCCAGCAGTGTCGTTGACACTGAAGCTTTCTTT.

This clonotype was seen more than once but under ten times. The chain employs TRBV10-3 and TRBJ2-5, with a possible D match to TRBD2 (5 bases). The germline V gene encodes CDR1 ENHRY and CDR2 SYGVKD. Trimming took 0 bases from V and 4 from J, leaving 18 bases between them. CDR3 length equals 17 residues. The CDR3 nucleotides read TGTGCCATCAGTGAGTCGGCCAGCGGAGCCCGCGGAGAGACCCAGTACTTC. Encoded protein: CAISESASGARGETQYF.

The rearrangement uses TRBV9 and TRBJ2-2; TRBD1 agrees at 10 bases. With 3 bases clipped from V and 4 bases from J, the junction kept 3 bases outside the gene matches. The CDR3 extends over 15 amino acids. CDR1 SGDLS and CDR2 YYNGEE come from the germline V gene. For the CDR3, the DNA is TGTGCCAGCAGCGCCCGGGACAGGGGCACCGGGGAGCTGTTTTTT. This gives the protein CASSARDRGTGELFF. The full variable domain, its missing parts supplied by reference TRBV9 and TRBJ2-2, is DSGVTQTPKHLITATGQRVTLRCSPRSGDLSVYWYQQSLDQGLQFLIQYYNGEERAKGNILERFSAQQFPDLHSELNLSSLELGDSALYFCASSARDRGTGELFFGEGSRLTVL.

This clonotype was seen more than once but under ten times. This chain connects TRBV27 to TRBJ2-1, with 12 positions matching TRBD2. This CDR3 is built from 16 residues. Germline V gene sequence: CDR1 MNHEY, CDR2 SMNVEV (reference sequence). J was trimmed by 7 bases and V by 2 bases; bases with no gene match: 6. The CDR3 DNA follows: TGTGCCAGCAGTTTAAATCCGACTAGCGGGAGAAATGAGCAGTTCTTC. The encoded protein is CASSLNPTSGRNEQFF.

This clonotype came up many times. The chain carries TRBV12-3 or TRBV12-4 and TRBJ2-3; 8 nucleotides agree with TRBD2. The J segment lost 6 bases and the V segment lost 8 bases, leaving 10 bases of the junction unmatched. The CDR3 extends over 14 amino acids. The CDR3 bases are TGTGCCAGCGGGCGAAGCGGGAGTCCGGATACGCAGTATTTT. Amino acids: CASGRSGSPDTQYF.

This clonotype was detected many times. The genes are TRBV6-2 or TRBV6-3 and TRBJ2-1; D is unclear. Germline CDR1 and CDR2: MNHEY and SVGEGT. V was shortened by 6 bases and J by 8 bases, with 8 bases between the two germline ends. There are 11 residues in the CDR3. In DNA, the CDR3 is TGTGCCAGCAGCCTCCTCCATGAGCAGTTCTTC. This codes for CASSLLHEQFF.

This clonotype has at least ten counts. The chain has TRBV6-5 and TRBJ1-1, with TRBD1 as a possible D gene (6 bases). The germline V and J ends were trimmed by 2 bases and 1 base, with 14 bases remaining between them. The CDR3 contains 16 residues. In germline, CDR1 is MNHEY, CDR2 SVGAGI. CDR3 loop: CASSYGGGRKNTEAFF. For the CDR3, the DNA is TGTGCCAGCAGTTACGGGGGGGGCAGGAAGAACACTGAAGCTTTCTTT.

This clonotype has a count of ten or more. This chain joins TRBV10-3 and TRBJ2-3, with 12 bases fitting TRBD2. The J segment lost 4 bases and the V segment lost 4 bases, leaving 6 bases of the junction unmatched. CDR1 is ENHRY and CDR2 is SYGVKD in the germline V gene. This CDR3 has 16 residues. In DNA form, the CDR3 reads TGTGCCATCAGTGTCTCTAGCGGGGGGGCCTCAGATACGCAGTATTTT. Translating it yields CAISVSSGGASDTQYF.

This clonotype was seen at least ten times. This sequence joins TRBV7-9 and TRBJ1-5, with D tentatively TRBD1 (5 bases). There are 16 residues in the CDR3. Germline V gene lookup returns CDR1 SEHNR and CDR2 FQNEAQ (reference sequence). V dropped 4 bases and J dropped 3 bases, with 16 bases sitting between them. CDR3 in DNA: TGTGCCAGCAGCTCAGCCGGGTGGGGCCCCAATCAGCCCCAGCATTTT. It translates to CASSSAGWGPNQPQHF.

This chain links TRBV9 with TRBJ2-5, with 7 bases lining up with TRBD1. The CDR3 length is 15 residues. Germline trimming cut 1 base from V and 5 bases from J; bases unmatched to any gene: 8. Germline V gene sequence: CDR1 SGDLS, CDR2 YYNGEE. Here the CDR3 DNA reads TGTGCCAGCAGCGTACCCACAGGGGAAACGGAGACCCAGTACTTC. Its translation is CASSVPTGETETQYF.

This clonotype was picked up many times. V is TRBV5-1 and J is TRBJ2-7; possibly TRBD1 for D (5 bases). CDR3 size: 15 residues. Per the germline V gene, CDR1 is SGHRS and CDR2 is YFSETQ. The V end was cut by 0 bases, the J end by 0 bases, with 10 bases between. CDR3 in amino acids: CASSLVVGHSYEQYF. DNA for the CDR3: TGCGCCAGCAGCTTGGTTGTGGGGCACTCCTACGAGCAGTACTTC.

At least ten counts were recorded for this clonotype. The rearrangement uses TRBV29-1 and TRBJ1-1; 9 bases are shared with TRBD1. CDR1 and CDR2 from the germline V gene are SQVTM and ANQGSEA. CDR3 length equals 16 residues. The junction had 11 bases not matched to a gene; V was cut back by 5 bases and J by 1 base. CDR3 in amino acids: CSVITGGVGKNTEAFF. As DNA, the CDR3 is TGCAGCGTTATAACAGGGGGCGTGGGTAAGAACACTGAAGCTTTCTTT.

This clonotype was seen ten or more times. This sequence joins TRBV4-3 and TRBJ2-1, with 8 bases identical to TRBD2. The V and J ends lost 0 bases and 6 bases, in that order; junction bases with no gene match: 10. Germline values: CDR1 LGHNA, CDR2 YSLEER. The CDR3 covers 17 residues. CDR3 loop: CASSQDSIGTSGNEQFF. CDR3 sequence (DNA): TGCGCCAGCAGCCAAGACTCAATCGGGACTAGTGGCAATGAGCAGTTCTTC.

This clonotype has at least ten counts. The chain couples TRBV5-1 to TRBJ2-3, with D unclear. Germline V gene data show CDR1 as SGHRS and CDR2 as YFSETQ. The CDR3 extends over 13 amino acids. V was pared by 4 bases and J by 1 base, with 7 bases between. The CDR3 DNA reads TGCGCCAGCAGCCCCTGGGGCACAGATACGCAGTATTTT. This gives the protein CASSPWGTDTQYF. Looking up the rest from reference TRBV5-1 and TRBJ2-3 gives the full variable domain: KAGVTQTPRYLIKTRGQQVTLSCSPISGHRSVSWYQQTPGQGLQFLFEYFSETQRNKGNFPGRFSGRQFSNSRSEMNVSTLELGDSALYLCASSPWGTDTQYFGPGTRLTVL.

This chain uses TRBV6-4 with TRBJ2-1; 8 bases fit TRBD2. The ends lost 3 bases at V and 6 bases at J; junction bases unmatched: 7. CDR1 and CDR2 (germline): MRHNA, SNTAGT. This CDR3 is built from 15 residues. The CDR3 coding sequence is TGTGCCAGCAGTGAAGGGTCTGGGACTAGCAATGAGCAGTTCTTC. It codes for CASSEGSGTSNEQFF.

The table lists this clonotype with many counts. Here the CDR3 reads CASSFDESTDTQYF. CDR3 DNA sequence: TGTGCCAGCAGCTTCGACGAAAGCACAGATACGCAGTATTTT. This chain links TRBV5-6 with TRBJ2-3; no clear D gene. This CDR3 is 14 amino acids long. Germline V gives CDR1 SGHDT, CDR2 YYEEEE. V dropped 2 bases and J dropped 0 bases, with 7 bases sitting between them.

The chain has TRBV5-1 and TRBJ1-1; 8 nucleotides agree with TRBD1. The CDR3 extends over 14 amino acids. The trim removed 1 base at V and 7 bases at J, leaving 6 bases unmatched. Germline V CDR1 and CDR2: SGHRS, YFSETQ. CDR3 loop: CASSLSQGGNEAFF. In nucleotides, the CDR3 is TGCGCCAGCAGCTTGTCACAGGGGGGGAATGAAGCTTTCTTT.

This chain joins TRBV6-2 or TRBV6-3 and TRBJ2-1; D may be TRBD1 or TRBD2 (5 bases each). The CDR3 runs 16 residues. Germline CDR1 reads MNHEY; CDR2 reads SVGEGT. V was cut by 0 bases and J by 2 bases, with 11 bases left in between. CDR3 bases: TGTGCCAGCAGTTACTCGGGGACCTATACCTACAATGAGCAGTTCTTC. Its translation: CASSYSGTYTYNEQFF.

This clonotype was counted many times. For the CDR3, the DNA is TGCAGTGCTAAGCAGGGTTCCTATAATTCACCCCTCCACTTT. It specifies CSAKQGSYNSPLHF. The J gene is TRBJ1-6, the V gene TRBV20-1; D may be TRBD1 (5 bases). CDR1 and CDR2 (germline): DFQATT, SNEGSKA (reference sequence). V gave up 4 bases and J gave up 1 base, with 8 bases separating them. The CDR3 spans 14 residues.

This clonotype has just a few counts. The gene calls are TRBV6-2 or TRBV6-3 and TRBJ2-3; D gene unclear. V was trimmed by 7 bases and J by 3 bases, leaving 5 bases between them. There are 11 residues in the CDR3. CDR1 is MNHEY and CDR2 is SVGEGT in the germline V gene. The CDR3 spells CASTGTDTQYF. CDR3 in DNA: TGTGCCAGCACCGGGACAGATACGCAGTATTTT.

This clonotype came up many times. The V and J genes are TRBV7-9 and TRBJ2-7; 7 bases map to TRBD1. Germline V gene lookup returns CDR1 SEHNR and CDR2 FQNEAQ (reference sequence). This CDR3 is built from 14 residues. The ends lost 4 bases at V and 0 bases at J; junction bases unmatched: 3. The CDR3 nucleotides read TGTGCCAGCAGCTCGGCAGGGGGCTCCTACGAGCAGTACTTC. This encodes CASSSAGGSYEQYF.

CDR3: CASIGPAETQYF. The CDR3 nucleotides are TGTGCCAGCATTGGGCCCGCGGAGACCCAGTACTTC. The genes are TRBV3-1 and TRBJ2-5, with D unresolved. Germline CDR1 is LGHDT and CDR2 is YNNKEL (reference sequence). The ends were cut back, 7 bases at V and 5 bases at J, with 11 bases in the middle. CDR3 length equals 12 residues.

Points on this clonotype: A read error is possible here, since a much larger clone lies one base away. V and J are TRBV7-9 and TRBJ2-7; 9 bases line up with TRBD1. The V segment lost 4 bases and the J segment 5 bases; nucleotides outside the gene matches: 6. Germline CDR1 is SEHNR and CDR2 is FQNEAQ (reference sequence). CDR3 length: 14 residues. The CDR3 coding sequence is TGTGCCAGCAGCTCAACAGGGGGCCCCAACGAGCAGTACTTC. This translates into CASSSTGGPNEQYF. Full variable domain (outside the CDR3, taken from reference TRBV7-9 and TRBJ2-7): DTGVSQNPRHKITKRGQNVTFRCDPISEHNRLYWYRQTLGQGPEFLTYFQNEAQLEKSRLLSDRFSAERPKGSFSTLEIQRTEQGDSAMYLCASSSTGGPNEQYFGPGTRLTVT.

This clonotype appeared many times. The chain joins TRBV2 to TRBJ2-4; D gene unclear. Trimming shortened V by 6 bases and J by 4 bases, and 7 bases separated the two germline ends. Per the germline V gene, CDR1 is SNHLY and CDR2 is FYNNEI. CDR3 length: 12 amino acids. This chain's CDR3 is CASRQDKNIQYF. The CDR3 coding sequence is TGTGCCAGCAGGCAGGATAAAAACATTCAGTACTTC. Full variable domain (remainder filled in from reference TRBV2 and TRBJ2-4): EPEVTQTPSHQVTQMGQEVILRCVPISNHLYFYWYRQILGQKVEFLVSFYNNEISEKSEIFDDQFSVERPDGSNFTLKIRSTKLEDSAMYFCASRQDKNIQYFGAGTRLSVL.

This clonotype came up a few times. V and J are TRBV11-1 and TRBJ1-4; D ambiguous. The CDR3 has 14 amino acids. From germline, CDR1 is SGHAT and CDR2 FQDESV (reference sequence). Trimming took off 3 bases at V and 8 bases at J, with 13 bases between the two ends. The CDR3: CASSFNTLGEKLFF. The CDR3 DNA sequence: TGTGCCAGCAGCTTTAATACGTTGGGGGAAAAACTGTTTTTT. Complete variable domain (other parts from reference TRBV11-1 and TRBJ1-4): EAEVAQSPRYKITEKSQAVAFWCDPISGHATLYWYRQILGQGPELLVQFQDESVVDDSQLPKDRFSAERLKGVDSTLKIQPAELGDSAMYLCASSFNTLGEKLFFGSGTQLSVL.

This clonotype was observed many times. At one boundary the junction diverges from the germline segment, which might be a read error. The J gene is TRBJ1-3, the V gene TRBV7-7; the match to TRBD1 covers 7 bases. The CDR3 consists of 13 residues. Per germline, CDR1 SSHAT and CDR2 FNYEAQ (reference sequence). The DNA for the CDR3 is TGTGCTAGCAGCTCCGGGACAGAAAACACCATATATTTT. Translating it yields CASSSGTENTIYF. The complete variable domain, with remaining parts taken from reference TRBV7-7 and TRBJ1-3, reads GAGVSQSPRYKVTKRGQDVTLRCDPISSHATLYWYQQALGQGPEFLTYFNYEAQPDKSGLPSDRFSAERPEGSISTLTIQRTEQRDSAMYRCASSSGTENTIYFGEGSWLTVV.

The table lists this clonotype with a few counts. The chain combines TRBV9 with TRBJ2-1, with 9 bases matching TRBD1. Trimming cost V 5 bases and J 7 bases; bases outside gene matches: 4. The CDR3 sequence is 13 residues long. Germline V CDR1 and CDR2: SGDLS, YYNGEE. CDR3 bases: TGTGCCAGCAGGCCGGGACAGGGAAATGAGCAGTTCTTC. Residues: CASRPGQGNEQFF.